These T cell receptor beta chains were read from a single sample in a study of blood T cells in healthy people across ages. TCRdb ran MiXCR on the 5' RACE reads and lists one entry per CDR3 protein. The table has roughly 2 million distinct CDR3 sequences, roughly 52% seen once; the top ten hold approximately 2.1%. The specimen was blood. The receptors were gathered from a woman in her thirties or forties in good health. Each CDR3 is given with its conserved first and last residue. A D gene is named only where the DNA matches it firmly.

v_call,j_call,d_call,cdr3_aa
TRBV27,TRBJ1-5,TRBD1,CASSKVLDRGRGSSNQPQHF
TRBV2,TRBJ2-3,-,CASSDMNTQYF
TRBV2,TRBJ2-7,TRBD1,CASREGTGGSYEQYF
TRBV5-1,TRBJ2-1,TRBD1,CASSFWDRGSDEQFF
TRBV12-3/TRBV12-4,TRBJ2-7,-,CASGLTRRHYEQYF
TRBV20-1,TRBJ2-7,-,CSATGTNTYEQYF
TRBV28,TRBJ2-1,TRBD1,CASIRQGVGVDEQFF
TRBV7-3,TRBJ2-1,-,CASRSTSRHNEQFF
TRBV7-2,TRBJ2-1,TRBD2,CASSWGGLVNEQFF
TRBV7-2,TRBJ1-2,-,CASSTGTTGYTF
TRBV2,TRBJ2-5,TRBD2,CASKSTSGALYQETQYF
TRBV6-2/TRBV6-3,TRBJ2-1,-,CASSYLGPYNEQFF
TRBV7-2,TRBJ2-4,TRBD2,CASSPGIGAGGRNIQYF
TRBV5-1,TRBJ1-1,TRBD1,CASSSRDRGQTEAFF
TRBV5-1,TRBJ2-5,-,CASLRGGGVETQYF
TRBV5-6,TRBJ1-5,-,CASSFGRRDSNQPQHF
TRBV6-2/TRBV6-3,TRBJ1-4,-,CASRDSVEKLFF
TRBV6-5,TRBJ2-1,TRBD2,CASSYSRTSGGIAYNEQFF
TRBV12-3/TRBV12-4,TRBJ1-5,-,CASRGSGNQPQHF
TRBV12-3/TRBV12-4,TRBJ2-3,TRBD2,CASSPSGGGDTQYF
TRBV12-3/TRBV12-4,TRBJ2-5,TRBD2,CASSPSFGGEQETQYF
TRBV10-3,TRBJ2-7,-,CATHGGSSYEQYF
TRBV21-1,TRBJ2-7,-,CASSKRTGTGCSEQYF
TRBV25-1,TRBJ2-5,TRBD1,CATRGQGSRETQYF
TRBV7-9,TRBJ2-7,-,CASSRDGGQYF
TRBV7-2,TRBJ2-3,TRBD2,CASSILAAEYTQYF